Below, 5 T cell receptor beta chains from the same sample are listed, as sequenced in a study of OX40 agonist ivuxolimab in advanced cancers. Here immunoSEQ multiplex PCR was the method, and the copy in TCRdb shows in-frame clones only, minus some. The sample gives about 69,000 clones, about three quarters of which show up once; 2% to 2.5% is in the top ten. The source was CD4+ or CD8+ T cells sorted from blood, collected in a trial of the OX40 agonist ivuxolimab. These TCRs come from an adult with an advanced solid tumor such as melanoma, head and neck, liver or kidney cancer.

The chain links TRBV5-1 to TRBJ1-2; 7 nucleotides agree with TRBD1. CDR1 and CDR2 (germline): SGHRS, YFSETQ. This CDR3 comprises 14 residues. V trimming: 8 bases; J trimming: 4 bases; junction bases outside the gene matches: 11. The CDR3 region has the DNA TGCGCCAGTAATCCCGGGACAGAGGGCTATGGCTACACCTTC. It specifies CASNPGTEGYGYTF.

The chain combines TRBV7-9 with TRBJ2-2; D may match TRBD1 or TRBD2 (6 bases each). The CDR3 runs to 14 residues. The V and J ends lost 1 base and 6 bases respectively, with 9 bases between them. In germline, CDR1 is SEHNR, CDR2 FQNEAQ (reference sequence). The CDR3, as DNA: TGTGCCAGCAGCTTAGAGGGGGGCTCCGGGGAGCTGTTTTTT. Translating gives CASSLEGGSGELFF.

The chain carries TRBV6-1 and TRBJ2-1, with D unclear. Trimming removed 6 bases at V and 4 bases at J, with 16 bases between. This CDR3 spans 15 amino acids. Germline assignment: CDR1 MNHNS and CDR2 SASEGT. This chain's CDR3 is CASRAGGPGYNEQFF. DNA for the CDR3: TGTGCCAGCAGGGCCGGCGGCCCTGGGTACAATGAGCAGTTCTTC.

This chain joins TRBV7-2 and TRBJ2-7, with D perhaps matching TRBD2 (6 bases). In germline, CDR1 is SGHTA, CDR2 FQGNSA. This CDR3 has 15 amino acids. Trimming took 6 bases from V and 6 from J, leaving 21 bases between them. The CDR3 DNA reads TGTGCCAGCAGATCGCAGGGACTCGCGACCTCCGAGCAGTACTTC. Translating gives CASRSQGLATSEQYF.

This chain uses TRBV4-2 with TRBJ2-7, with 10 bases matching TRBD2. V shed 3 bases, J shed 5 bases, and the junction held 16 bases outside the gene matches. This CDR3 has 18 residues. The germline CDR1 and CDR2 sequences are LGHNA and YNFKEQ. The DNA for the CDR3 is TGTGCCAGCAGCCAGGGGGAACTAGCGGGGCTCCTCGGGGACGAGCAGTACTTC. Protein sequence: CASSQGELAGLLGDEQYF.